A single sample is the source of the 8 T cell receptor beta chains below, sequenced in a study of blood T cell repertoires in COVID-19. Clones were sequenced by immunoSEQ multiplex PCR, and TCRdb holds only the in-frame ones, with some missing. The top ten hold approximately 8.1% of the sample, which has around 290,000 clones, 87% seen once. Sequences were obtained from peripheral blood. All receptors derive from a woman between 45 and 60 years old who had recovered from COVID-19.

The chain is built from TRBV3-1 (or the pseudogene TRBV3-2) and TRBJ2-7, with TRBD2 identical over 8 bases. Germline V lookup: CDR1 LGHDT, CDR2 YNNKEL (reference sequence). The J segment lost 5 bases and the V segment lost 1 base, leaving 10 bases of the junction unmatched. The CDR3 is made up of 16 amino acids. The CDR3 reads CASSQGTGGPRNEQYF. DNA of the CDR3: TGTGCCAGCAGCCAAGGGACGGGGGGGCCTCGGAACGAGCAGTACTTC.

J is TRBJ2-7 and V is TRBV9; no clear D. Trimming left V 2 bases short and J 6 bases short, with 12 bases between. The CDR3 is made up of 13 amino acids. Germline V gives CDR1 SGDLS, CDR2 YYNGEE. DNA for the CDR3: TGTGCCAGCAGCGTTTCCCAAAACAGCGAGCAGTACTTC. Protein sequence: CASSVSQNSEQYF. The full variable domain, with the rest looked up from reference TRBV9 and TRBJ2-7, is DSGVTQTPKHLITATGQRVTLRCSPRSGDLSVYWYQQSLDQGLQFLIQYYNGEERAKGNILERFSAQQFPDLHSELNLSSLELGDSALYFCASSVSQNSEQYFGPGTRLTVT.

The gene calls are TRBV25-1 and TRBJ1-2; D uncertain. V was shortened by 1 base and J by 5 bases, with 11 bases between the two germline ends. The germline V gene encodes CDR1 MGHDK and CDR2 SYGVNS. The length of the CDR3 is 14 residues. CDR3 DNA: TGTGCCAGCAGTGAATTTGGCGAGGGATATGGCTACACCTTC. It is translated as CASSEFGEGYGYTF.

Of note for this clone: The sample carries other DNA sequences with the same CDR3. This chain uses TRBV5-1 with TRBJ1-6; 8 positions agree with TRBD1. The CDR3 is 15 residues long. Germline CDR1 SGHRS, CDR2 YFSETQ. V dropped 2 bases and J dropped 6; count of bases not matched to a gene: 4. The CDR3 region has the DNA TGCGCCAGCAGCTTAGGACAGGGCGGTAATTCACCCCTCCACTTT. Protein sequence: CASSLGQGGNSPLHF.

The chain carries TRBV12-5 and TRBJ1-2; TRBD1 is a possible D gene (6 bases). The CDR3 has 13 amino acids. The germline gives CDR1 LGHNT, CDR2 FRNRAP. V was clipped by 1 base and J by 11 bases, with 14 bases between them. The CDR3 DNA reads TGTGCTAGTGGTTTGGATCACGGACAGCCATACACCTTC. Amino acids: CASGLDHGQPYTF.

The rearrangement joins TRBV5-1 to TRBJ2-7; 9 bases are a match to TRBD1. CDR1 is SGHRS and CDR2 is YFSETQ in the germline V gene. V trimming: 4 bases; J trimming: 0 bases; junction bases outside the gene matches: 5. The CDR3 contains 15 residues. DNA for the CDR3: TGCGCCAGCAGCCCCGGGACAGGGAGCTCCTACGAGCAGTACTTC. As protein: CASSPGTGSSYEQYF.

The chain joins TRBV6-2 or TRBV6-3 to TRBJ2-3; weak D call: TRBD1 (6 bases). The ends were cut back, 6 bases at V and 6 bases at J, with 7 bases in the middle. CDR3 size: 11 residues. CDR1 is MNHEY and CDR2 is SVGEGT in the germline V gene. The CDR3 bases are TGTGCCAGCAGCCAGGGGGATACGCAGTATTTT. Translating gives CASSQGDTQYF.

A single count supports this clone. This rearrangement joins TRBV18 to TRBJ1-1, with TRBD1 identical over 8 bases. CDR3 length: 14 amino acids. Germline V gene data show CDR1 as KGHSH and CDR2 as LQKENI. J was trimmed by 1 base and V by 6 bases; bases with no gene match: 4. The DNA of the CDR3 is TGTGCCAGCTCGGACGGACAGGGGAACACTGAAGCTTTCTTT. Its protein product is CASSDGQGNTEAFF.